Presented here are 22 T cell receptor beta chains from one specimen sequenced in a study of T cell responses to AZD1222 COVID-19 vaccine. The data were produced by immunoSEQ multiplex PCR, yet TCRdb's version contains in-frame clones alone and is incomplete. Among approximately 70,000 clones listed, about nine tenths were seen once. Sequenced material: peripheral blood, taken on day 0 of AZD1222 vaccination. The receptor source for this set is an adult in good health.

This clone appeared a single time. This CDR3 is CASGQGGINEQYF. In nucleotides, the CDR3 is TGTGCCAGCGGGCAGGGGGGCATCAACGAGCAGTACTTC. The genes are TRBV7-2 and TRBJ2-7; TRBD1 might be the D (7 bases). Germline V gene data show CDR1 as SGHTA and CDR2 as FQGNSA. This CDR3 spans 13 amino acids. V lost 8 bases and J 5 bases, leaving 16 bases between the germline ends.

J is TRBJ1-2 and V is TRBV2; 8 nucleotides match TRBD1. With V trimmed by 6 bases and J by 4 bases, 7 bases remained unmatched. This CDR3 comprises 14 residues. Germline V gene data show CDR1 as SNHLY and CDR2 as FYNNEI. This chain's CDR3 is CASRDRAGGYGYTF. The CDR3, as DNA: TGTGCCAGCAGGGACAGGGCAGGTGGCTATGGCTACACCTTC.

DNA for the CDR3: TGTGCCAGCTGGTCACGGAGGGATTGGGCTCGGGAGACCCAGTACTTC. Translating gives CASWSRRDWARETQYF. This chain uses TRBV2 with TRBJ2-5; D perhaps matches TRBD2 (6 bases). The CDR3 runs 16 residues. Germline CDR1 reads SNHLY; CDR2 reads FYNNEI. V was pared by 8 bases and J by 5 bases, with 24 bases between.

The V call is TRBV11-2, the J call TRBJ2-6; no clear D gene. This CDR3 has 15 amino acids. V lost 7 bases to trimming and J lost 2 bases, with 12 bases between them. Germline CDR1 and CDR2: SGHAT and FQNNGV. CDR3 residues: CASTLVRAGANVLTF. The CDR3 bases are TGTGCCAGCACCCTTGTACGGGCTGGGGCCAACGTCCTGACTTTC.

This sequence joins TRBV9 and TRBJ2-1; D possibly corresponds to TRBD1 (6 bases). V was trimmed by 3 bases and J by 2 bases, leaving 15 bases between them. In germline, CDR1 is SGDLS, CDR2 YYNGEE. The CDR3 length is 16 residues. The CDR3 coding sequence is TGTGCCAGCAGCGCGTCCCTCAGGGGCGCCTACAATGAGCAGTTCTTC. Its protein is CASSASLRGAYNEQFF.

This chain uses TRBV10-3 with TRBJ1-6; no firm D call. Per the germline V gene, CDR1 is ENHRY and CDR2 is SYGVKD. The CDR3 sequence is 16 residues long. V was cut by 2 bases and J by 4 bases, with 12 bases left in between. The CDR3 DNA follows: TGTGCCATCAGTGAGCCGAGGACCGGATATAATTCACCCCTCCACTTT. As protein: CAISEPRTGYNSPLHF.

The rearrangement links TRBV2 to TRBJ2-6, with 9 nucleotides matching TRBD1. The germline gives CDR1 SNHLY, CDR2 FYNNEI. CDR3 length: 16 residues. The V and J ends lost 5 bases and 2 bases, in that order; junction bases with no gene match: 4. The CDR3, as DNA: TGTGCCAGCAGTCAAACAGGGGGCGCTGGGGCCAACGTCCTGACTTTC. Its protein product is CASSQTGGAGANVLTF.

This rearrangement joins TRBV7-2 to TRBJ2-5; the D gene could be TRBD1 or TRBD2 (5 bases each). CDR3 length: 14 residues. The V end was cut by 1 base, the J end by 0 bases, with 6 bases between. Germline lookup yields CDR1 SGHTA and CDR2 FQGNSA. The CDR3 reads CASSLGGYQETQYF. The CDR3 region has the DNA TGTGCCAGCAGCTTAGGGGGGTACCAAGAGACCCAGTACTTC.

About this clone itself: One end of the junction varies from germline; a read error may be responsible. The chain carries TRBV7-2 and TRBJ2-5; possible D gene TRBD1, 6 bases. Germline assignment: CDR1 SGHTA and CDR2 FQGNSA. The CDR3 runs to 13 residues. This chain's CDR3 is CASSEGDQETQYF. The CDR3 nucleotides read TGTGCCAGCAGCGAGGGGGACCAGGAGACCCAGTACTTC.

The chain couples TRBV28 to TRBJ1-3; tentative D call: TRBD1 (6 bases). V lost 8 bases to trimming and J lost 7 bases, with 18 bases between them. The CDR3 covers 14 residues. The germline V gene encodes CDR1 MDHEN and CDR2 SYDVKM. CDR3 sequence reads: CASGAWGTLNTIYF. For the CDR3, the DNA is TGTGCCAGCGGCGCTTGGGGGACATTGAACACCATATATTTT.

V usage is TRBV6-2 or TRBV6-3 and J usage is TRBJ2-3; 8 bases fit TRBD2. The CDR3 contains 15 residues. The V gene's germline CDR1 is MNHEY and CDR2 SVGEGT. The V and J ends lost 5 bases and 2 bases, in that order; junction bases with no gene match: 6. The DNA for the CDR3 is TGTGCCAGCAGTCCGACGGGGGGGGCCACAGATACGCAGTATTTT. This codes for CASSPTGGATDTQYF.

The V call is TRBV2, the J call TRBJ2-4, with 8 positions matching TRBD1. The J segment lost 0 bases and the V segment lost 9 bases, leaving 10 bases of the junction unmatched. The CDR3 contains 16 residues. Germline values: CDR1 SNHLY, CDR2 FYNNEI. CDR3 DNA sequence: TGTGCCAGTGGACAGGGCTCAACTCTAGCCAAAAACATTCAGTACTTC. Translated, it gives CASGQGSTLAKNIQYF. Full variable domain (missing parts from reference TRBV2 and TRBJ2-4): EPEVTQTPSHQVTQMGQEVILRCVPISNHLYFYWYRQILGQKVEFLVSFYNNEISEKSEIFDDQFSVERPDGSNFTLKIRSTKLEDSAMYFCASGQGSTLAKNIQYFGAGTRLSVL.

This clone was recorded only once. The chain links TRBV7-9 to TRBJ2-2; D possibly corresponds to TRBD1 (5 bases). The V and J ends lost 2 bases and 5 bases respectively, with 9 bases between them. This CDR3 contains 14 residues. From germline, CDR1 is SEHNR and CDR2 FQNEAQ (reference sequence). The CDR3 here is CASSLLGVTGELFF. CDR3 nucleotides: TGTGCCAGCAGCTTACTAGGGGTAACCGGGGAGCTGTTTTTT.

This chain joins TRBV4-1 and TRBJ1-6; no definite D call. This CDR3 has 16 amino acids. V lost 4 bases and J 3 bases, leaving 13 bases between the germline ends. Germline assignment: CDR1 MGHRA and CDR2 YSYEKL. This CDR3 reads CASSREGGGYNSPLHF. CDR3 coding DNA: TGCGCCAGCAGCCGAGAGGGTGGTGGCTATAATTCACCCCTCCACTTT.

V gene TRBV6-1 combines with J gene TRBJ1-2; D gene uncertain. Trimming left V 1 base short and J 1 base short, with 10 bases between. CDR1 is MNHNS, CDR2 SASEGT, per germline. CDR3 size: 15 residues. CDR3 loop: CASSEVRFINYGYTF. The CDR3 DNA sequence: TGTGCCAGCAGTGAAGTCAGATTTATTAACTATGGCTACACCTTC.

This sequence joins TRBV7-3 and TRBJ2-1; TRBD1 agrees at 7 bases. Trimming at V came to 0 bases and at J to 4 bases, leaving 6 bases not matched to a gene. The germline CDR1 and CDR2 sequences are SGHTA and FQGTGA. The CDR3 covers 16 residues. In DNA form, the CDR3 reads TGTGCCAGCAGCTTAACCCCAGGGACAGTTTACAATGAGCAGTTCTTC. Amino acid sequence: CASSLTPGTVYNEQFF.

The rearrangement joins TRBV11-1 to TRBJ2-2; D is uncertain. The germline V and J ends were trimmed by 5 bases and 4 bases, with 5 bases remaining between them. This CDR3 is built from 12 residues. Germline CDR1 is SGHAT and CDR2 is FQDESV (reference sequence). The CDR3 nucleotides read TGTGCCAGCAGCCCTCCCACCGGGGAGCTGTTTTTT. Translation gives CASSPPTGELFF.

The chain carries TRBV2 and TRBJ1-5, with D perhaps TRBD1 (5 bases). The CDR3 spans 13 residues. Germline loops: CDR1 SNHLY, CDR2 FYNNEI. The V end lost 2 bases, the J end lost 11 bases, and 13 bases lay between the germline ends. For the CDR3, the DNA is TGTGCCAGCAGTGAACAGCAGGGAGGGGCCCAGCATTTT. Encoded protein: CASSEQQGGAQHF. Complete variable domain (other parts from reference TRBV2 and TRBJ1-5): EPEVTQTPSHQVTQMGQEVILRCVPISNHLYFYWYRQILGQKVEFLVSFYNNEISEKSEIFDDQFSVERPDGSNFTLKIRSTKLEDSAMYFCASSEQQGGAQHFGDGTRLSIL.

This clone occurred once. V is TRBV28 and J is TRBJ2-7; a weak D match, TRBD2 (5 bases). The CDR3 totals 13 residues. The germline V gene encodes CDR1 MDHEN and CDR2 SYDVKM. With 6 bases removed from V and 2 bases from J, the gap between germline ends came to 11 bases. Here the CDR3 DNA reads TGTGCCAGCAGCCGGAGCGGAGCCTACGAGCAGTACTTC. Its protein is CASSRSGAYEQYF.

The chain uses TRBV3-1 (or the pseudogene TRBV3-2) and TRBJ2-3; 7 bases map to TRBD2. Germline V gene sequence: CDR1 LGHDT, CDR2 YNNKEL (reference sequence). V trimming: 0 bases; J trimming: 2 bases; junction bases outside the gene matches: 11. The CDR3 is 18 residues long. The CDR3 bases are TGTGCCAGCAGCCAAGATCGGGGCCTAGCGGATATCACAGATACGCAGTATTTT. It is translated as CASSQDRGLADITDTQYF.

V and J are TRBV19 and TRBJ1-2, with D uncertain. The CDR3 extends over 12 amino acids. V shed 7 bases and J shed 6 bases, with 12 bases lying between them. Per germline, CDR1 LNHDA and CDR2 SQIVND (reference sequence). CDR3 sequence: CASKPQRDGYTF. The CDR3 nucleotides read TGTGCCAGTAAGCCCCAAAGGGATGGCTACACCTTC.

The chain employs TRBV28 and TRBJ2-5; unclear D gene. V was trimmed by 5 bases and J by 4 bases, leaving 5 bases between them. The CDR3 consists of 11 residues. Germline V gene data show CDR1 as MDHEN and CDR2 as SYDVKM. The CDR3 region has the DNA TGTGCCAGCAGTAAAGGAGAGACCCAGTACTTC. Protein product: CASSKGETQYF. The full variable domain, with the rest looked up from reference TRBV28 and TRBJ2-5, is DVKVTQSSRYLVKRTGEKVFLECVQDMDHENMFWYRQDPGLGLRLIYFSYDVKMKEKGDIPEGYSVSREKKERFSLILESASTNQTSMYLCASSKGETQYFGPGTRLLVL.